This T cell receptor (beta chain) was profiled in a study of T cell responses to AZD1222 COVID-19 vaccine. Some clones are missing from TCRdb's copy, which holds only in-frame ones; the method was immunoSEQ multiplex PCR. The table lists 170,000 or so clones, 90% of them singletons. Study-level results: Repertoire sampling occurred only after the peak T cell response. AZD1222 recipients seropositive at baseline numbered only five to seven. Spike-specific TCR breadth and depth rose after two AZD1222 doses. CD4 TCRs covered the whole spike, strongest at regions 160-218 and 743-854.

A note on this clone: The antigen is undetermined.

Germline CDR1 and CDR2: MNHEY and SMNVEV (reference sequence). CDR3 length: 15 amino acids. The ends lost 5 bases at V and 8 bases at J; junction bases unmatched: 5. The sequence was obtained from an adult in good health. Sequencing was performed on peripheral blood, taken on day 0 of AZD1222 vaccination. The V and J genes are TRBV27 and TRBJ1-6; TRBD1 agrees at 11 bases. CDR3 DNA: TGTGCCAGCAGTAGCCCGGGACAGGGGGATTCACCCCTCCACTTT. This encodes CASSSPGQGDSPLHF.